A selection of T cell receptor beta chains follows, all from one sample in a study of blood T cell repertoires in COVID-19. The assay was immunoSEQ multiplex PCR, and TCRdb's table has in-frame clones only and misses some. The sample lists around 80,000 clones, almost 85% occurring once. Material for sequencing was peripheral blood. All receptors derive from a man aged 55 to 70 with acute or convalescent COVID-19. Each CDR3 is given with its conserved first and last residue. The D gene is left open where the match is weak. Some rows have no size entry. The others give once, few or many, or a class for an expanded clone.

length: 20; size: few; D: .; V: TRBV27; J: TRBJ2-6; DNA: TGTGCCAGCAGTTTATCGGGTATTCGGGATACCAACCCTGGGGCCAACGTCCTGACTTTC; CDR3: CASSLSGIRDTNPGANVLTF
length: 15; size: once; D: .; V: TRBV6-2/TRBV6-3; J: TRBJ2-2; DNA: TGTGCCAGCAGTTACTTCCTCCGGGGCACCGGGGAGCTGTTTTTT; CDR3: CASSYFLRGTGELFF
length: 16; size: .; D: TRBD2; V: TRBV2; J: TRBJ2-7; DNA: TGTGCCAGCAAAGAAGATATAGCGGGGGGTTCCTACGAGCAGTACTTC; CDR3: CASKEDIAGGSYEQYF
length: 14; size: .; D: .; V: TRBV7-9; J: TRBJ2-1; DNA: TGTGCCAGCAGCTTTGAATATGCACTCAATGAGCAGTTCTTC; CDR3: CASSFEYALNEQFF
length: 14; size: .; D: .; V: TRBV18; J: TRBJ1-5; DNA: TGTGCCAGCTCACCAGTTCCCGGGGATCAGCCCCAGCATTTT; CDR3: CASSPVPGDQPQHF
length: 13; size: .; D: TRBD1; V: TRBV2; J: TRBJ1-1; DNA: TGTGCCAACCAGGACAGGGTCGGCACTGAAGCTTTCTTT; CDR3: CANQDRVGTEAFF
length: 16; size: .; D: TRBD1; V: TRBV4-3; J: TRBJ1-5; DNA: TGCGCCAGCAGCCGTAACTGGGGACAGGAGGGGCAGCCCCAGCATTTT; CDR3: CASSRNWGQEGQPQHF
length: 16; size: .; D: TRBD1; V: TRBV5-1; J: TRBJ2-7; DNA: TGCGCCAGCAGCTTGGATGTGACAGGGGGCCGCTACGAGCAGTACTTC; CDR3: CASSLDVTGGRYEQYF
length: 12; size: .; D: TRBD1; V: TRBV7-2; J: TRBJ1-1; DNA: TGTGCCAGCAGCTTCACAGGGGTTCTCGCTTTCTTT; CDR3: CASSFTGVLAFF
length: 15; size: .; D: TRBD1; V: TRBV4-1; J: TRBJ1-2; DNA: TGCGCCAGCAGCCAACCCGGACAGGGTGACTATGGCTACACCTTC; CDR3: CASSQPGQGDYGYTF
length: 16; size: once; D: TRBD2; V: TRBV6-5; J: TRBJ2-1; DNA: TGTGCCAGCAGTTCACCTAGCGGGGGGTCCTACAATGAGCAGTTCTTC; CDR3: CASSSPSGGSYNEQFF
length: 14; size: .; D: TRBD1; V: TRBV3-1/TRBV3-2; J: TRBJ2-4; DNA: TGTGCCAGCAGCCAAGGACAGGGGAAAAACATTCAGTACTTC; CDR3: CASSQGQGKNIQYF
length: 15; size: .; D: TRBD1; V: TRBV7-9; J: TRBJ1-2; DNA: TGTGCCAGCAGCTTATCAGGGGGCAGCAACTATGGCTACACCTTC; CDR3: CASSLSGGSNYGYTF
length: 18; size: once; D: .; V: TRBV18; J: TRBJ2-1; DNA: TGTGCCAGCTCACCATTTCATCCGGGAGAGAGGGCCGATAATGAGCAGTTCTTC; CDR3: CASSPFHPGERADNEQFF
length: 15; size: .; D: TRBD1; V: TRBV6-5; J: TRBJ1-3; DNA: TGTGCCAGCAGGCGACAGGGGACGGGCGGAAACACCATATATTTT; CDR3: CASRRQGTGGNTIYF
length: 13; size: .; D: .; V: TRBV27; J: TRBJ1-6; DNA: TGTGCCAGCAGTTTCGCAGTTGGTTCACCCCTCCACTTT; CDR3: CASSFAVGSPLHF
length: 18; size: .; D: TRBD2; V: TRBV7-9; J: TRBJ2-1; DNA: TGTGCCAGCAGCCCCTGGGACGGTCGGACTAGCGGGAGGGGGGAGCAGTTCTTC; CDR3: CASSPWDGRTSGRGEQFF
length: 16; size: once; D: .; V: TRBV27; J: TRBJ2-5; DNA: TGTGCCAGCAGTTCCTACAGGGTTGGAATACAAGAGACCCAGTACTTC; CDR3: CASSSYRVGIQETQYF
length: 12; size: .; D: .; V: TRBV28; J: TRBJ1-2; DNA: TGTGCCAGCAGTCAATTTAACTATGGCTACACCTTC; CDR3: CASSQFNYGYTF
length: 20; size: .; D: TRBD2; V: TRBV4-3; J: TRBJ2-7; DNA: TGCGCCAGCAGCCAAGAGAGGGTGGGACTAGCGCGACCCCAATCCTACGAGCAGTACTTC; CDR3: CASSQERVGLARPQSYEQYF
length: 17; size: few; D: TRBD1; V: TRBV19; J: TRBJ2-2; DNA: TGTGCCAGTAGTATTCTCTTTGGACAGGGCAGCACCGGGGAGCTGTTTTTT; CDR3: CASSILFGQGSTGELFF
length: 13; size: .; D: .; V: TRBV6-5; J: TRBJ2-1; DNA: TGTGCCAGCAGTACCAACAGGGCTGGTGAGCAGTTCTTC; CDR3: CASSTNRAGEQFF
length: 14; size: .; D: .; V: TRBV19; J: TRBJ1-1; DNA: TGTGCCAGTAGTAATCTGCCCAGGGCGGCTGAAGCTTTCTTT; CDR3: CASSNLPRAAEAFF
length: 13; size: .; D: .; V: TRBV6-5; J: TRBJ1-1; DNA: TGTGCCAGCAGTTACGAGGCTTACACTGAAGCTTTCTTT; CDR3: CASSYEAYTEAFF
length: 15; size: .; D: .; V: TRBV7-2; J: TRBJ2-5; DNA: TGTGCCAGCAGCGAGTGGGACACCGAAGGGGGGACCCAGTACTTC; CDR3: CASSEWDTEGGTQYF
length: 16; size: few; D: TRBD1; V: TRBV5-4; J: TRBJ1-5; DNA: TGTGCCAGCAGCTTGCAATCGGGACAGGGTGCCCAGCCCCAGCATTTT; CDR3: CASSLQSGQGAQPQHF
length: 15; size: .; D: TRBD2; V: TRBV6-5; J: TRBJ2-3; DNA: TGTGCCAGCAGGGGACTAGCGGCTAGCACAGATACGCAGTATTTT; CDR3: CASRGLAASTDTQYF
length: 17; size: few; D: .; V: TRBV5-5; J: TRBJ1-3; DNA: TGTGCCAGCAGCTTGGTTGCTGACACAAGCTCTGGAAACACCATATATTTT; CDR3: CASSLVADTSSGNTIYF
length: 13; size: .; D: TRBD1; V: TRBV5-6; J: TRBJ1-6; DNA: TGTGCCAGCGGGACAGGGGGAAATTCACCCCTCCACTTT; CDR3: CASGTGGNSPLHF
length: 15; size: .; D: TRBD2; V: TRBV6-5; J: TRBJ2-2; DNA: TGTGCCAGCAGTTACCTAGCGGGGAACACCGGGGAGCTGTTTTTT; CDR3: CASSYLAGNTGELFF
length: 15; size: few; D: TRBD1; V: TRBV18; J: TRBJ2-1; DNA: TGTGCCAGCCGGACAGGGGGGACTATAGGGAATGAGCAGTTCTTC; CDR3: CASRTGGTIGNEQFF
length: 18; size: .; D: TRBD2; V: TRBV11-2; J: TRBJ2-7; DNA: TGTGCCAGCAGCGTGGATGGGACTAGCACCTCACGGGGGGACGAGCAGTACTTC; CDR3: CASSVDGTSTSRGDEQYF
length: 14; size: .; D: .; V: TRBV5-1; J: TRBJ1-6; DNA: TGCGCCAGCAGTAGGGTGACTACTAATTCACCCCTCCACTTT; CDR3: CASSRVTTNSPLHF
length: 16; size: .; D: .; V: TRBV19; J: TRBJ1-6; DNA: TGTGCCAGTAGTATAGGGTCGGAGGTCAATAATTCACCCCTCCACTTT; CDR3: CASSIGSEVNNSPLHF
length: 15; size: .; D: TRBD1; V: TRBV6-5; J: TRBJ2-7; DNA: TGTGCCAGCAGGAAGGGGGCAGGCCCCTCCTACGAGCAGTACTTC; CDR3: CASRKGAGPSYEQYF
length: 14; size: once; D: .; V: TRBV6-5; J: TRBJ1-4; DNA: TGTGCCAGCAGCCTACAGCCAACTAATGAAAAACTGTTTTTT; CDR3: CASSLQPTNEKLFF
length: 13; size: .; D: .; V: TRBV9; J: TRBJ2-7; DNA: TGTGCCAGCAGCGCACAGGGATTCACTGAGCAGTACTTC; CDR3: CASSAQGFTEQYF
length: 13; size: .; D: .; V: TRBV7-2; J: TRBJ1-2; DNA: TGTGCCAGCAGCGACCGACAGGCTTATGGCTACACCTTC; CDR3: CASSDRQAYGYTF
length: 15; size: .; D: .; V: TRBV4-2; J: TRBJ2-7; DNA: TGTGCCAGCAGCCAGACCTCCGGGACTCGGGGCGAGCAGTACTTC; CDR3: CASSQTSGTRGEQYF
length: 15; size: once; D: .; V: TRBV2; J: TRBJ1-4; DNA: TGTGCCAGCAGTGAAGGAAAGCGGGGGCGCGAAAAACTGTTTTTT; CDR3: CASSEGKRGREKLFF
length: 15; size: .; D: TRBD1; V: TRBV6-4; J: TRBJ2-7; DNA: TGTGCCAGCAGTTCCCACAACAGGGGAACCTACGAGCAGTACTTC; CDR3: CASSSHNRGTYEQYF
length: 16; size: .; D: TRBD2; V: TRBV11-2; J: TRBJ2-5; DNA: TGTGCCAGCAGCTTAAATTCGGGAGGGATCCAAGAGACCCAGTACTTC; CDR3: CASSLNSGGIQETQYF